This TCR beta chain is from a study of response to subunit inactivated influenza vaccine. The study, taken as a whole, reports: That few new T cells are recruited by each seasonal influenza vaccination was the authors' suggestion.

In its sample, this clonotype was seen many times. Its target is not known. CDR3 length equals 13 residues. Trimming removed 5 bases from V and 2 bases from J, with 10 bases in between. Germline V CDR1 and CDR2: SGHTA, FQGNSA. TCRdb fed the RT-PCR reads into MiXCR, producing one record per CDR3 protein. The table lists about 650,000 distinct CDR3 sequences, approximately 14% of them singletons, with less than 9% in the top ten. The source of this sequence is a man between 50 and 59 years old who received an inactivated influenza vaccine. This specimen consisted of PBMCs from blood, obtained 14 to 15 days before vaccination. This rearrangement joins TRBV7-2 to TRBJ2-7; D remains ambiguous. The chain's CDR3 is CASSPARTYEQYF. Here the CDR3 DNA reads TGTGCCAGCAGCCCTGCCAGGACCTACGAGCAGTACTTC.